Each of the 9 T cell receptor beta chains below was sequenced from the same sample in a study of control samples from healthy donors and cancer patients. Profiling relied on immunoSEQ multiplex PCR, and the TCRdb table lists in-frame clones only, not all of them. This table holds 150,000 or so clones, just under 95% found once. Sequenced: PBMCs. Receptors were obtained from a man in his sixties with colorectal cancer.

The rearrangement uses TRBV4-1 and TRBJ1-3; D might be TRBD1 (6 bases). Germline V gene data show CDR1 as MGHRA and CDR2 as YSYEKL. The CDR3 contains 16 residues. With 0 bases removed from V and 4 bases from J, the gap between germline ends came to 13 bases. Here the CDR3 DNA reads TGCGCCAGCAGCCAAGATAGGGACAAAGCCGGAAACACCATATATTTT. This gives the protein CASSQDRDKAGNTIYF.

The V and J genes are TRBV11-2 and TRBJ1-2; D uncertain. CDR3 length: 13 amino acids. V was trimmed by 5 bases and J by 6 bases, leaving 13 bases between them. The V gene's germline CDR1 is SGHAT and CDR2 FQNNGV. As DNA, the CDR3 is TGTGCCAGCAGCCCCTGGGGAAACGATGGCTACACCTTC. This codes for CASSPWGNDGYTF.

This clone came up a few times. V and J are TRBV5-6 and TRBJ1-1; D ambiguous. Trimming stripped 2 bases from V and 8 bases from J, with 16 bases between. CDR3 size: 14 residues. Germline V gene lookup returns CDR1 SGHDT and CDR2 YYEEEE. The CDR3 reads CASSLISSDSEAFF. As DNA, the CDR3 is TGTGCCAGCAGCTTAATTTCCAGCGACTCGGAAGCTTTCTTT. Combining the CDR3 with reference TRBV5-6 and TRBJ1-1 gives the whole variable domain DAGVTQSPTHLIKTRGQQVTLRCSPKSGHDTVSWYQQALGQGPQFIFQYYEEEERQRGNFPDRFSGHQFPNYSSELNVNALLLGDSALYLCASSLISSDSEAFFGQGTRLTVV.

This chain links TRBV3-1 (or the pseudogene TRBV3-2) with TRBJ2-3, with D possibly being TRBD2 (6 bases). This CDR3 spans 13 amino acids. Germline CDR1 is LGHDT and CDR2 is YNNKEL (reference sequence). Trimming took 1 base from V and 8 from J, leaving 10 bases between them. The CDR3 loop is CASSQGDGGTQYF. The CDR3 nucleotides are TGTGCCAGCAGCCAAGGTGACGGGGGTACGCAGTATTTT.

V and J are TRBV7-2 and TRBJ1-2, with a possible D match to TRBD1 (5 bases). The CDR3 sequence is 15 residues long. V was cut by 5 bases and J by 5 bases, with 18 bases left in between. Per the germline V gene, CDR1 is SGHTA and CDR2 is FQGNSA. The CDR3 bases are TGTGCCAGCAGCCCGAGGGGACTCTTCTCTTATGGCTACACCTTC. This sequence encodes CASSPRGLFSYGYTF.

The chain joins TRBV4-3 to TRBJ2-7; 7 positions agree with TRBD2. J gave up 6 bases and V 0 bases, and 11 bases lay outside the gene matches. CDR1 is LGHNA and CDR2 is YSLEER in the germline V gene. The CDR3 has 16 amino acids. The chain's CDR3 is CASSQDIGLGGIEQYF. The CDR3 nucleotides are TGCGCCAGCAGCCAAGATATAGGACTAGGAGGAATCGAGCAGTACTTC.

The chain is built from TRBV19 and TRBJ1-5; D remains unclear. The CDR3 sequence is 14 residues long. Looked up from germline, CDR1 is LNHDA and CDR2 is SQIVND (reference sequence). V was trimmed by 4 bases and J by 7 bases, leaving 14 bases between them. The CDR3 spells CASSTGADPQPQHF. The DNA for the CDR3 is TGTGCCAGTAGTACAGGTGCTGACCCCCAGCCCCAGCATTTT.

The chain has TRBV4-1 and TRBJ2-6, with 9 bases that match TRBD1. Germline V gene data show CDR1 as MGHRA and CDR2 as YSYEKL. CDR3 length: 16 residues. With V trimmed by 4 bases and J by 1 base, 2 bases remained unmatched. The CDR3 sequence: CASSPGTGSGANVLTF. In DNA form, the CDR3 reads TGCGCCAGCAGCCCGGGGACAGGGTCTGGGGCCAACGTCCTGACTTTC.

The V and J genes are TRBV3-1 (or the pseudogene TRBV3-2) and TRBJ1-6, with D hard to call. This CDR3 has 15 residues. CDR1 and CDR2 (germline): LGHDT, YNNKEL (reference sequence). V lost 1 base and J 7 bases, leaving 11 bases between the germline ends. CDR3 nucleotide sequence: TGTGCCAGCAGCCAAGCGAGTTTGGACAATTCACCCCTCCACTTT. The encoded protein is CASSQASLDNSPLHF.